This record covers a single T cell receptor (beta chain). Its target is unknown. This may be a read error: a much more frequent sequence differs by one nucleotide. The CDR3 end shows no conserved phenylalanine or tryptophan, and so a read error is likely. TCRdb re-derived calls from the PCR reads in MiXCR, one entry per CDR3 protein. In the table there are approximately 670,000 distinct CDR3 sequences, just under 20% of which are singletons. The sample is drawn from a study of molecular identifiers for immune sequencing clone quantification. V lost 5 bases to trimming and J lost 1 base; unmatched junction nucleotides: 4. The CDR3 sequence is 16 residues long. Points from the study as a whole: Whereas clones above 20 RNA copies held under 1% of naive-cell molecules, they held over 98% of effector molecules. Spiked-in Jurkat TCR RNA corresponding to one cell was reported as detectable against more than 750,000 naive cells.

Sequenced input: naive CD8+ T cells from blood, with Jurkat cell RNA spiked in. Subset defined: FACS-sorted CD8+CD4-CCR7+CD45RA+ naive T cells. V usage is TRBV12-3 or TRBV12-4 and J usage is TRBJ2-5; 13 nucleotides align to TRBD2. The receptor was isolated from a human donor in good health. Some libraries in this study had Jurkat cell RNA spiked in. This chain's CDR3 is CASSTGTSGVQETQYL. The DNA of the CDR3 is TGTGCCAGCAGTACCGGGACTAGCGGGGTCCAAGAGACCCAGTACCTC.